This T cell receptor beta chain came from a study of cytomegalovirus exposure and HLA in healthy donors. Study-wide points: Researchers reported in a later analysis that a missense DCLRE1C variant was tied to TCR beta V- and J-gene trimming. CMV antigen specificity of three CMV-associated chains was confirmed in vitro.

Despite likely unrecorded immune exposures, the donors were nominally healthy at the time of sampling. Germline V gene lookup returns CDR1 SGHNT and CDR2 YYREEE (reference sequence). V lost 4 bases and J lost 2; bases outside the gene matches: 4. There are 16 residues in the CDR3. The PCR had 60 Vbeta and 13 Jbeta primers. The repertoire was sequenced with immunoSEQ multiplex PCR; TCRdb's copy has only in-frame clones and lacks some. The sample records over 65,000 clones, 65% to 85% being singletons. Note on this clone: Its cognate antigen is unknown.

This sequence originates from a man over 45 in good health and CMV-seronegative. The sample taken for sequencing was PBMCs. The chain employs TRBV5-4 and TRBJ2-1; TRBD2 agrees at 12 bases. CDR3 residues: CASSRASGGAYNEQFF. CDR3 in DNA: TGTGCCAGCAGCAGAGCTAGCGGGGGGGCCTACAATGAGCAGTTCTTC.